This passage covers 14 T cell receptor beta chains from one sample sequenced in a study of cytomegalovirus exposure and HLA in healthy donors. In the PCR, 60 Vbeta and 13 Jbeta primers were used. The method was immunoSEQ multiplex PCR; TCRdb's version includes in-frame clones alone and lacks a portion of them. The table has about 170,000 clones, 85% seen once. The sample consisted of PBMCs. These receptors came from a boy younger than 10 in good health and CMV-seronegative.

The chain links TRBV5-1 to TRBJ1-5, with a tentative D call TRBD1 (6 bases). This CDR3 has 15 residues. V was shortened by 5 bases and J by 0 bases, with 12 bases between the two germline ends. Germline V CDR1 and CDR2: SGHRS, YFSETQ. The CDR3 is CASRKTGDSNQPQHF. In DNA form, the CDR3 reads TGCGCCAGCAGGAAGACAGGAGATAGCAATCAGCCCCAGCATTTT.

J is TRBJ1-2 and V is TRBV2; D perhaps matches TRBD1 (5 bases). CDR1 and CDR2 from the germline V gene are SNHLY and FYNNEI. The V end lost 5 bases, the J end lost 4 bases, and 11 bases lay between the germline ends. The CDR3 is made up of 13 amino acids. The CDR3 nucleotides read TGTGCCAGCAGTTACCAGGGTACCTATGGCTACACCTTC. Translated, it gives CASSYQGTYGYTF.

J is TRBJ2-7 and V is TRBV19; 9 bases are a match to TRBD1. The CDR3 runs to 13 residues. CDR1 LNHDA and CDR2 SQIVND come from the germline V gene (reference sequence). V lost 6 bases to trimming and J lost 2 bases; unmatched junction nucleotides: 2. The DNA for the CDR3 is TGTGCCAGTAGCCGGACAGGGGCCTACGAGCAGTACTTC. It encodes CASSRTGAYEQYF.

This chain connects TRBV29-1 to TRBJ2-3; 10 bases line up with TRBD2. This CDR3 region has 15 residues. V lost 3 bases, J lost 1 base, and 4 bases stayed unmatched. Germline V CDR1 and CDR2: SQVTM, ANQGSEA. DNA of the CDR3: TGCAGCGTTGAGAGGACTAGCGGAGGCACAGATACGCAGTATTTT. Translated, it gives CSVERTSGGTDTQYF.

The V and J genes are TRBV25-1 and TRBJ2-5, with TRBD2 matching 14 bases. With 6 bases clipped from V and 4 bases from J, the junction kept 4 bases outside the gene matches. The germline V gene has CDR1 MGHDK and CDR2 SYGVNS. The CDR3 contains 15 residues. Here the CDR3 DNA reads TGTGCCAGCAGCCGGACTAGCGGGAGGTCAGAGACCCAGTACTTC. Translation: CASSRTSGRSETQYF.

The chain combines TRBV20-1 with TRBJ1-2; D unresolved. The CDR3 contains 11 residues. Trimming stripped 6 bases from V and 3 bases from J, with 8 bases between. Germline V gives CDR1 DFQATT, CDR2 SNEGSKA (reference sequence). The CDR3 DNA sequence: TGCAGTGCCTCTTCAGACTATGGCTACACCTTC. Translating it yields CSASSDYGYTF.

This rearrangement joins TRBV14 to TRBJ2-1; TRBD1 matches 9 bases. The CDR3 spans 13 residues. The germline CDR1 and CDR2 sequences are SGHDN and FVKESK. The V and J ends lost 4 bases and 7 bases, in that order; junction bases with no gene match: 2. CDR3 loop: CASSPGTGNEQFF. Here the CDR3 DNA reads TGTGCCAGCAGCCCCGGGACAGGGAATGAGCAGTTCTTC.

The gene calls are TRBV7-6 and TRBJ2-5; no firm D call. Trimming pared 0 bases from V and 5 bases from J, leaving 10 bases between. Germline CDR1 is SGHVS and CDR2 is FNYEAQ. The CDR3 contains 14 residues. The CDR3 loop reads CASSLARAKETQYF. Here the CDR3 DNA reads TGTGCCAGCAGCTTAGCCCGAGCCAAGGAGACCCAGTACTTC.

This sequence joins TRBV7-9 and TRBJ2-1; 7 nucleotides agree with TRBD1. CDR1 and CDR2 (germline): SEHNR, FQNEAQ (reference sequence). The CDR3 length is 17 residues. Unmatched junction bases numbered 13, after V lost 2 bases and J lost 6 bases. CDR3 loop: CASSLTAQGVRGNEQFF. In DNA form, the CDR3 reads TGTGCCAGCAGCTTAACGGCCCAGGGGGTTCGGGGCAATGAGCAGTTCTTC.

This chain connects TRBV23-1 to TRBJ2-2, with 7 bases lining up with TRBD1. TRBV23-1 is flagged as an ORF with uncertain function. The CDR3 has 14 residues. The CDR3 nucleotides read TGCGGACGTGGTGAGGGGGCTAACACCGGGGAGCTGTTTTTT. Amino acid sequence: CGRGEGANTGELFF.

This clone was counted between two and nine times. This rearrangement joins TRBV2 to TRBJ1-1; D is possibly TRBD1 (5 bases). The CDR3 length is 14 residues. Trimming removed 5 bases at V and 0 bases at J, with 10 bases between. The V gene's germline CDR1 is SNHLY and CDR2 FYNNEI. CDR3 loop: CASSNGHLNTEAFF. In nucleotides, the CDR3 is TGTGCCAGCAGTAACGGACATCTGAACACTGAAGCTTTCTTT.

The gene calls are TRBV10-1 and TRBJ1-2; tentatively, D is TRBD1 (5 bases). Germline V gene data show CDR1 as WNHNN and CDR2 as SYGVQD (reference sequence). CDR3 size: 13 residues. Trimming removed 6 bases from V and 8 bases from J, with 16 bases in between. The CDR3 reads CASSVAGFGGYTF. The CDR3 DNA reads as TGCGCCAGCAGCGTCGCAGGGTTCGGCGGCTACACCTTC.

V usage is TRBV10-3 and J usage is TRBJ2-7; D might be TRBD1 (5 bases). V gave up 6 bases and J gave up 0 bases, with 24 bases separating them. The CDR3 has 18 amino acids. Germline V gives CDR1 ENHRY, CDR2 SYGVKD. The CDR3 is CAISPNHFWGQSSYEQYV. For the CDR3, the DNA is TGTGCCATCAGCCCGAATCATTTCTGGGGCCAGAGCTCCTACGAGCAGTACGTC.

The chain recombines TRBV27 with TRBJ2-2, with 9 bases that match TRBD2. From germline, CDR1 is MNHEY and CDR2 SMNVEV (reference sequence). The CDR3 length is 18 residues. V dropped 3 bases and J dropped 6; count of bases not matched to a gene: 14. The CDR3 DNA sequence: TGTGCCAGCAGTTTGGGGGAGGCGGGAGGGGTCCCCGCCGGGGAGCTGTTTTTT. This encodes CASSLGEAGGVPAGELFF.